This TCR beta chain was sequenced for a study of blood T cell repertoires in COVID-19. Study overall: PBMCs, B-cell-depleted T cells, or T cells provided the cDNA or gDNA that made up the material.

Study members were between about 18 and 90 years old and lived in 24 US regions. Clinical history reported by participants formed the basis on which cohorts were assigned. Germline V lookup: CDR1 MGHDK, CDR2 SYGVNS. Trimming cost V 2 bases and J 12 bases, with 10 bases left between them. The CDR3 is made up of 12 amino acids. As originally analysed: Estimates of nucleated cell counts were drawn from the amplification of reference gene primers. The assay was immunoSEQ multiplex PCR, and TCRdb's table has in-frame clones only and misses some. V and J calls and clone size are copied from that table; D and trimming were computed from the DNA. Here the sample spans some 200,000 clones, just over 85% being singletons.

The specimen was PBMCs or T cells enriched from blood (not recorded which). J is TRBJ1-4 and V is TRBV25-1; D unclear. The origin of this receptor is a woman in her forties with acute COVID-19. CDR3 bases: TGTGCCAGCAGTGAACGCGCCACAGAACTGTTTTTT. It translates to CASSERATELFF.